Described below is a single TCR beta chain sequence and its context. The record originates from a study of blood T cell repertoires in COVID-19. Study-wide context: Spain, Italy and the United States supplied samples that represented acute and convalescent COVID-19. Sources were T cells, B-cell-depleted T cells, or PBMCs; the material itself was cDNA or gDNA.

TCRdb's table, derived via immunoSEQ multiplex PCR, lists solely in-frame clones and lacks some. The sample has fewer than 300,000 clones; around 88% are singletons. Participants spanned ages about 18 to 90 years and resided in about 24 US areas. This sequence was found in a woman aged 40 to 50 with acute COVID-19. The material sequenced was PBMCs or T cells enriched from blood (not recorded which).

The CDR3 sequence: CASSSPGKTNEKLFF. CDR3 bases: TGTGCCAGCAGCTCCCCGGGGAAAACTAATGAAAAACTGTTTTTT. This sequence joins TRBV5-6 and TRBJ1-4, with D unclear. Germline V CDR1 and CDR2: SGHDT, YYEEEE. This CDR3 comprises 15 residues. Trimming removed 3 bases from V and 1 base from J, with 10 bases in between.